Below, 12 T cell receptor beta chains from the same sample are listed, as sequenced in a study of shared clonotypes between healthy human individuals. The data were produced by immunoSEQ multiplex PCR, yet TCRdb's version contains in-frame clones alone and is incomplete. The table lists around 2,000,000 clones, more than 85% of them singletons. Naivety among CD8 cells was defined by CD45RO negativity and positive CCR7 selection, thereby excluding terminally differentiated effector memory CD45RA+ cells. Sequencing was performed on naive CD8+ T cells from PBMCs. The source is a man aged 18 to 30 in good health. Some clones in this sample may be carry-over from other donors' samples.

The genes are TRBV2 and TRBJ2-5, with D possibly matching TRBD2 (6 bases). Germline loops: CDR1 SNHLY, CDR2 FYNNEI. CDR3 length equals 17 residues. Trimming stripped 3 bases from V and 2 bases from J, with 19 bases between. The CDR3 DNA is TGTGCCAGCAGTGATTACGGGCCGTCGGGGGAGCAAGAGACCCAGTACTTC. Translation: CASSDYGPSGEQETQYF.

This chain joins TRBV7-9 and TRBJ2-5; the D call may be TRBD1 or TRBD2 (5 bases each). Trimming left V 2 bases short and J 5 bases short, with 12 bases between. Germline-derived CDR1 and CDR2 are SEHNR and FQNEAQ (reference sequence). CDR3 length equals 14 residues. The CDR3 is CASSLSRDGETQYF. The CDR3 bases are TGTGCCAGCAGCTTAAGCAGGGACGGCGAGACCCAGTACTTC.

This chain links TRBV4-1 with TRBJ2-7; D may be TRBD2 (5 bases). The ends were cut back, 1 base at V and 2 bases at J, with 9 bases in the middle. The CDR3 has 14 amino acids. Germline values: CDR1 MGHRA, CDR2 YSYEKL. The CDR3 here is CASSQVPLAYEQYF. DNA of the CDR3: TGCGCCAGCAGCCAAGTCCCACTAGCCTACGAGCAGTACTTC.

CDR3 DNA sequence: TGCGCCAGCAGCCAAGATCATGGGGGGGCGAGCTCCTACAATGAGCAGTTCTTC. Its translation is CASSQDHGGASSYNEQFF. This chain links TRBV4-1 with TRBJ2-1; tentative D call: TRBD2 (7 bases). The length of the CDR3 is 18 residues. V was clipped by 0 bases and J by 0 bases, with 15 bases between them. Looked up from germline, CDR1 is MGHRA and CDR2 is YSYEKL.

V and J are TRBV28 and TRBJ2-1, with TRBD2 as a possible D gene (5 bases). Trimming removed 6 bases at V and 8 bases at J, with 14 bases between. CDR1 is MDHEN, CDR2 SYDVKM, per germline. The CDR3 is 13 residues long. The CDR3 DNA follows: TGTGCCAGCAGGGACCTACTAGGATATGAGCAGTTCTTC. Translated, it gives CASRDLLGYEQFF.

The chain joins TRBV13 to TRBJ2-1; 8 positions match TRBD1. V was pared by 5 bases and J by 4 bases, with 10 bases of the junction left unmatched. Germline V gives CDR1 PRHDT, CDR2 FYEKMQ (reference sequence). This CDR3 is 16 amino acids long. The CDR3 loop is CASSPWGQAGYNEQFF. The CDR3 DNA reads TGTGCCAGCAGCCCGTGGGGACAGGCGGGGTACAATGAGCAGTTCTTC.

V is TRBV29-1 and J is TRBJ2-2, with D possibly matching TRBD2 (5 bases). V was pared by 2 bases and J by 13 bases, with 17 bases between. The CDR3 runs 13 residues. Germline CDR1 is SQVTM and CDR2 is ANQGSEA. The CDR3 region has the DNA TGCAGCGTTGAACAGCCAGCGGCTGTGGGGCTGTTTTTT. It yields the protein CSVEQPAAVGLFF.

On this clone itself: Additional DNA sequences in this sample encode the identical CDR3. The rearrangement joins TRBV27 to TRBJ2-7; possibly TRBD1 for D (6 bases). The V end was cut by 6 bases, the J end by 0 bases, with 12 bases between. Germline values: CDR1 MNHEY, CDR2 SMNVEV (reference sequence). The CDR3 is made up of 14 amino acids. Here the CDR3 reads CASSLTGSSYEQYF. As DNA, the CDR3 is TGTGCCAGCAGCCTAACAGGGTCCTCCTACGAGCAGTACTTC.

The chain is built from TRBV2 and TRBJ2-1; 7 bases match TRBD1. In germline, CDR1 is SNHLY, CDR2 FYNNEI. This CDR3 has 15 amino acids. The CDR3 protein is CAHREGTANLNEQFF. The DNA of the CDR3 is TGTGCACACAGGGAAGGGACAGCCAACCTCAATGAGCAGTTCTTC.

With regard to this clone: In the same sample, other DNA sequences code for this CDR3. The CDR3 nucleotides read TGTGCCAGCAGTTCTAGAAGTGGTGCCTACGAGCAGTACTTC. It specifies CASSSRSGAYEQYF. The V gene is TRBV27, the J gene TRBJ2-7; D unclear. Trimming removed 4 bases from V and 2 bases from J, with 12 bases in between. This CDR3 is 14 amino acids long. Germline V gives CDR1 MNHEY, CDR2 SMNVEV (reference sequence).

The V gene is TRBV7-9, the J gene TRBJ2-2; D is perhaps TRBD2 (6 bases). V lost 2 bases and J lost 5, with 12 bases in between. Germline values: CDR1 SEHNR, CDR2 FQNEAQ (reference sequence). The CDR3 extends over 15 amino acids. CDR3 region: CASSLLATLTGELFF. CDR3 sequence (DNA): TGTGCCAGCAGCTTACTAGCGACGTTAACCGGGGAGCTGTTTTTT. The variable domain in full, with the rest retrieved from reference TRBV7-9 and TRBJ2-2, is DTGVSQNPRHKITKRGQNVTFRCDPISEHNRLYWYRQTLGQGPEFLTYFQNEAQLEKSRLLSDRFSAERPKGSFSTLEIQRTEQGDSAMYLCASSLLATLTGELFFGEGSRLTVL.

This CDR3 is CASSLGLGRTYEQYF. The DNA of the CDR3 is TGCGCCAGCAGCCTGGGCCTGGGACGAACCTACGAGCAGTACTTC. The rearrangement joins TRBV5-1 to TRBJ2-7, with D possibly called TRBD1 or TRBD2 (5 bases each). Per the germline V gene, CDR1 is SGHRS and CDR2 is YFSETQ. Trimming stripped 4 bases from V and 2 bases from J, with 16 bases between. The length of the CDR3 is 15 residues.